The 12 T cell receptor beta chains below all came from one sample that was sequenced in a study of radiotherapy plus CTLA-4 blockade in lung cancer. Assay: immunoSEQ multiplex PCR; the TCRdb copy retains only in-frame clones and omits some. The sample has fewer than 100,000 clones; around 76% are singletons. The sample here was peripheral blood, taken from a patient treated with radiotherapy plus ipilimumab. Receptors originate from a human donor with non-small cell lung cancer whose response to radiotherapy plus ipilimumab could not be evaluated. Some clones in this sample may be carry-over from other donors' samples.

V gene TRBV2 combines with J gene TRBJ1-1; 8 bases match TRBD1. Germline trimming cut 5 bases from V and 5 bases from J; bases unmatched to any gene: 10. The CDR3 extends over 15 amino acids. Per germline, CDR1 SNHLY and CDR2 FYNNEI. The CDR3 is CASSYRTGRETEAFF. In DNA form, the CDR3 reads TGTGCCAGCAGTTACCGGACAGGGAGAGAAACTGAAGCTTTCTTT.

The chain employs TRBV7-2 and TRBJ1-6, with D uncertain. Germline CDR1 and CDR2: SGHTA and FQGNSA. There are 17 residues in the CDR3. V gave up 5 bases and J gave up 0 bases, with 14 bases separating them. The CDR3 DNA is TGTGCCAGCAGCCCTCGCGGGCCGAGCTCCTATAATTCACCCCTCCACTTT. It specifies CASSPRGPSSYNSPLHF.

In the case of this clone: One base away lies a much larger clone, so this may be a sequencing read error. The gene calls are TRBV14 and TRBJ2-1, with D perhaps matching TRBD2 (5 bases). Trimming left V 4 bases short and J 4 bases short, with 8 bases between. The CDR3 has 13 residues. CDR1 is SGHDN and CDR2 is FVKESK in the germline V gene. CDR3 amino acids: CASSRTFYNEQFF. The DNA of the CDR3 is TGTGCCAGCAGCCGGACTTTTTACAATGAGCAGTTCTTC.

The chain uses TRBV28 and TRBJ2-5; no clear D gene. The CDR3 spans 16 residues. Germline V lookup: CDR1 MDHEN, CDR2 SYDVKM. Trimming stripped 5 bases from V and 3 bases from J, with 19 bases between. CDR3 residues: CASSIHQEYFKETQYF. In DNA, the CDR3 is TGTGCCAGCAGTATACACCAGGAATACTTTAAAGAGACCCAGTACTTC.

V gene TRBV7-8 combines with J gene TRBJ1-6; 9 bases line up with TRBD1. V gave up 8 bases and J gave up 5 bases; unmatched junction bases: 7. This CDR3 has 15 residues. Germline values: CDR1 SGHVS, CDR2 FQNEAQ. The DNA for the CDR3 is TGTGCCAGCGGGCAGGGACAGGGCAATAATTCACCCCTCCACTTT. This codes for CASGQGQGNNSPLHF.

This chain links TRBV5-1 with TRBJ2-7, with 9 bases identical to TRBD1. The length of the CDR3 is 14 residues. Germline CDR1 and CDR2: SGHRS and YFSETQ. V was clipped by 0 bases and J by 5 bases; unmatched bases: 3. The CDR3 protein is CASSLEQGANEQYF. CDR3 sequence (DNA): TGCGCCAGCAGCTTGGAACAGGGGGCGAACGAGCAGTACTTC.

The chain recombines TRBV11-1 with TRBJ2-7, with 9 positions matching TRBD2. CDR1 is SGHAT and CDR2 is FQDESV in the germline V gene (reference sequence). The CDR3 has 15 amino acids. The V gene end was trimmed by 5 bases and the J gene end by 3 bases; junction bases not matched to a gene: 8. The chain's CDR3 is CASSPGGGAFYEQYF. For the CDR3, the DNA is TGTGCCAGCAGCCCCGGCGGGGGGGCCTTCTACGAGCAGTACTTC.

The rearrangement uses TRBV30 and TRBJ2-2; 9 bases match TRBD1. Germline V gene data show CDR1 as GTSNPN and CDR2 as SVGIG (reference sequence). CDR3 length equals 14 residues. The trim removed 7 bases at V and 4 bases at J, leaving 7 bases unmatched. The CDR3 here is CAFNRGRGTGELFF. The CDR3 DNA sequence: TGTGCCTTCAACAGGGGGCGCGGCACCGGGGAGCTGTTTTTT.

The V and J genes are TRBV5-1 and TRBJ1-1; 8 bases agree with TRBD1. Per the germline V gene, CDR1 is SGHRS and CDR2 is YFSETQ. V shed 4 bases, J shed 3 bases, and the junction held 8 bases outside the gene matches. The CDR3 extends over 15 amino acids. The DNA for the CDR3 is TGCGCCAGCAGCATGCAGGGGGCTCAGGACACTGAAGCTTTCTTT. Protein sequence: CASSMQGAQDTEAFF.

The CDR3 sequence is CASSLSGSSYEQYF. For the CDR3, the DNA is TGTGCCAGCAGCTTATCAGGTAGCTCCTACGAGCAGTACTTC. V usage is TRBV7-2 and J usage is TRBJ2-7; D is undetermined. Trimming stripped 2 bases from V and 0 bases from J, with 8 bases between. This CDR3 is 14 amino acids long. The V gene's germline CDR1 is SGHTA and CDR2 FQGNSA.

This chain joins TRBV2 and TRBJ2-5, with D hard to call. The DNA end is a closer match to TRBJ2-7, so the J assignment may be wrong. Looked up from germline, CDR1 is SNHLY and CDR2 is FYNNEI. CDR3 length: 11 amino acids. CDR3 sequence reads: CASSEGYEQYF. CDR3 nucleotide sequence: TGTGCCAGCAGTGAGGGCTACGAGCAGTACTTC.

The chain is built from TRBV6-1 and TRBJ1-5; D is uncertain. Germline CDR1 is MNHNS and CDR2 is SASEGT. The CDR3 length is 17 residues. Trimming left V 6 bases short and J 4 bases short, with 22 bases between. In nucleotides, the CDR3 is TGTGCCAGCAGAGAACCTCGTACGCCTCTCGGGAATCAGCCCCAGCATTTT. This sequence encodes CASREPRTPLGNQPQHF.